This T cell receptor beta chain emerged from a study of long-term antiretroviral therapy in people with HIV. Germline values: CDR1 MGHDK, CDR2 SYGVNS. The length of the CDR3 is 14 residues. V dropped 2 bases and J dropped 3 bases, with 10 bases sitting between them. At the survey level, the v3.0 immunoSEQ assay was run. Sequencing of each sample targeted about 35,000-50,000 T-cell genomes. Sequencing used immunoSEQ multiplex PCR; TCRdb keeps in-frame clones, though not all of them. The sample carries about 22,000 clones, approximately 80% recorded once. Of note for this clone: Its antigen is unknown.

General observations from the study: The data indicate that diversity increased after ART but remained below transplant donor controls. The clones with expansion before ART were dominant in the repertoire at all time points.

The gene calls are TRBV25-1 and TRBJ1-1, with no clear D. Sample: unsorted PBMCs, taken 0.1 years before starting antiretroviral therapy. The sequence was collected from a man younger than 35 with HIV. The CDR3 spells CASSEGGRYTEAFF. Written as DNA, the CDR3 is TGTGCCAGCAGTGAAGGAGGCAGGTACACTGAAGCTTTCTTT.